The entry that follows covers one TCR beta chain sequence. What this receptor recognizes is not known. Base qualities were left out, and no much larger clone turns up one base away. The germline V gene encodes CDR1 GTSNPN and CDR2 SVGIG (reference sequence). Inclusive of the bounding cysteine and phenylalanine, the CDR3 is 12 residues long. Of the read, only the CDR3 DNA is kept; its 36 bases are in frame from base 1. The time point label here, explained by the study, means: 12 months on ibrutinib. For TCR beta library preparation, around 2.2 micrograms of genomic DNA was extracted from cryopreserved PBMCs. High-throughput TCR beta sequencing was performed on longitudinal blood samples from CLL patients receiving ibrutinib monotherapy. The patients took part in an open-label, single-center phase 2 trial of ibrutinib monotherapy. The goal of deep resolution MiSeq sequencing was a depth between 1 in 1 million and 1 in 200,000 T cells, and coverage averaged 10x per clonotype. The immunoSEQ hsTCRB Kit was used to generate TCR beta libraries. The published analysis was carried out like this. Data were analyzed with ImmunoSEQ Data Assistant and ImmunoSEQ Analyzer, with V, D and J genes assigned per IMGT definitions. Clonality, which ranges from 0 to 1, was calculated as one minus the normalized Shannon entropy of productive rearrangement frequencies. Only overrepresented clonotypes making up at least 0.05% of each patient's repertoire were included in the public clonotype analysis. Some 14 age-matched healthy donor repertoires from immuneACCESS served as clonality controls. Drawn from immuneACCESS, this table holds only the in-frame rearrangements with V and J called that TCRdb kept. Clones are partly lost; checked studies trace under half to an unresolved V gene and leave the rest unexplained. V and J calls and clone size come straight from that table; D and trimming were deduced from the DNA. The sample contains about 85,000 clones, more than 75% of them found a single time. The ten largest clones represent more than 4.5% of the sample.

The sample is drawn from a study of cytotoxic CD8 clonotypes in ibrutinib-treated CLL (dated by TCRdb to the early 2020s). For context, the study as a whole: In this cohort, some 14 patients were treatment-naive and roughly ten were relapsed/refractory, while about 18 had unmutated IGHV. On average, each sample had roughly 230,000 productive templates and approximately 89,000 productive rearrangements. Every remission and progressive disease sample was obtained while ibrutinib was still being received by the patients. Partial responses were observed in about 25 patients and complete responses in 2; after a median follow-up of around 68 months, remission was maintained in approximately 14 patients and progression was observed in roughly 12. Cryopreserved peripheral blood mononuclear cells were collected at three points: before therapy, at response, and at either sustained remission or disease progression. Response samples were obtained after a median of roughly 13 months of treatment, with a range of roughly 6 to 36 months. Longitudinal samples were available for about 30% of the roughly 90 trial participants. Study-wide findings and limitations: At ibrutinib response clonality went up, during sustained remission it held steady, and at progression it dropped back toward baseline. Baseline clonality exceeded that of age-matched healthy donors and correlated strongly with circulating CD8+ T-cell counts. Public clonotypes were rare and either shrank or stayed stable during treatment, and the rise in clonality at ibrutinib response reflected expansion of private clonotypes. Sampling times were not matched between patients in sustained remission and patients whose disease was progressing, and lymph node repertoires were not examined.

The clonotype comes from a human donor with chronic lymphocytic leukemia. In this chain, TRBV30 is recombined with TRBJ1-2; the junction holds 7 bases that match TRBD1. The source was PBMCs, collected after 12 months of ibrutinib treatment. This receptor carries the CDR3 CGGQSTNYGYTF. The bases are TGTGGGGGACAGTCAACTAACTATGGCTACACCTTC.